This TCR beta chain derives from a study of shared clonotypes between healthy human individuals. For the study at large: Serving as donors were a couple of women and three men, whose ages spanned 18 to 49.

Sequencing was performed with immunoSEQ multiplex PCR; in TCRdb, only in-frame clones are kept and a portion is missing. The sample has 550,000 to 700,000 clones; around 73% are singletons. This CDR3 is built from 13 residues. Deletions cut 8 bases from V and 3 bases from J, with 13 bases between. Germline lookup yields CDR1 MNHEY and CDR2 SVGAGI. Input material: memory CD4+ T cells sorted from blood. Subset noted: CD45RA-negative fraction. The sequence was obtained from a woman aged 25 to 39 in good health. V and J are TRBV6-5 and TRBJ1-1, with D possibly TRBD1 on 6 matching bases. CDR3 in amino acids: CASLRGAYTEAFF. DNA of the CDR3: TGTGCCAGCTTGCGGGGGGCGTACACTGAAGCTTTCTTT.